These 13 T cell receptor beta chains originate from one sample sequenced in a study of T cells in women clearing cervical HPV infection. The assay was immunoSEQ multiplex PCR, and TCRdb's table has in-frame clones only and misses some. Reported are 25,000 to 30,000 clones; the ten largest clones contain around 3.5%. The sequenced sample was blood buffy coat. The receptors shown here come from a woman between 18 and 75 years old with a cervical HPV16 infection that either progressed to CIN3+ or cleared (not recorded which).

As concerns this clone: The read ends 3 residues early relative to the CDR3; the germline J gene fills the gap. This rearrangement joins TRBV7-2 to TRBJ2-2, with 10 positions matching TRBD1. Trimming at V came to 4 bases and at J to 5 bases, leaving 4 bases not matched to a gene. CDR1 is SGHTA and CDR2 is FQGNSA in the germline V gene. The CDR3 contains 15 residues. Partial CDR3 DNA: TGTGCCAGCAGCTCCAGGGACAGGGGAACCGGGGAG. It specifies CASSSRDRGTGE. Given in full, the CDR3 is CASSSRDRGTGELFF.

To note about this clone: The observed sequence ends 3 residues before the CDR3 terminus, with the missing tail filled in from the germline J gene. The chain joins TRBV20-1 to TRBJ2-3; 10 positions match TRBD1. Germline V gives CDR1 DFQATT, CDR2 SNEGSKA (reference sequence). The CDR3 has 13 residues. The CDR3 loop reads CSARGTGEETQYF. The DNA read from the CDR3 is TGCAGTGCTAGGGGGACAGGGGAGGAGACG.

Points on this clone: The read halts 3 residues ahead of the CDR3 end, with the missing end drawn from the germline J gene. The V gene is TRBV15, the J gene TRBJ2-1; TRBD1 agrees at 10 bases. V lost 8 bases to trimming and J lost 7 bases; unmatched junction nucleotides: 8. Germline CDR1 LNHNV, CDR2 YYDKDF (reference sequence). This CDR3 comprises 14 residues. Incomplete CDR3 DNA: TGTGCCACCCAGTCGCCGGGACAGGGGAATGAG. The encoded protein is CATQSPGQGNE. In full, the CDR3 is CATQSPGQGNEQFF. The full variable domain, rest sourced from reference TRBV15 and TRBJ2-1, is DAMVIQNPRYQVTQFGKPVTLSCSQTLNHNVMYWYQQKSSQAPKLLFHYYDKDFNNEADTPDNFQSRRPNTSFCFLDIRSPGLGDTAMYLCATQSPGQGNEQFFGPGTRLTVL.

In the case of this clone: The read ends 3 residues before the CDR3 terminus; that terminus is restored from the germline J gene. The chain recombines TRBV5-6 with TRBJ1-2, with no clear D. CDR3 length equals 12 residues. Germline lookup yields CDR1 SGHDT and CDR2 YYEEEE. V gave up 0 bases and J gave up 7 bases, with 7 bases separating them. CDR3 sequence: CASSLDGFGYTF. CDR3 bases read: TGTGCCAGCAGCTTGGACGGGTTTGGC.

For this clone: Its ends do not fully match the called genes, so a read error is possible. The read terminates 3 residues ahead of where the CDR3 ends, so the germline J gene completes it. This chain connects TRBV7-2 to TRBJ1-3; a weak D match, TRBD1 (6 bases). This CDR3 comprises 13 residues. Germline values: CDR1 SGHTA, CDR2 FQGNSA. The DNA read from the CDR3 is TGTGCCAGCAGCCCCCAGGTTCGGGACACA. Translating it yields CASSPQVRDT. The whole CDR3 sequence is CASSPQVRDTIYF.

The CDR3 region is CASRSRETQYF. Partial CDR3 DNA: TGTGCCAGCAGGTCCCGTGAGACC. The chain is built from TRBV7-8 and TRBJ2-5; no definite D call. Read data end 3 residues before the CDR3 end; the end is taken from the germline J gene. Per germline, CDR1 SGHVS and CDR2 FQNEAQ. The germline V and J ends were trimmed by 6 bases and 5 bases, with 7 bases remaining between them. The CDR3 covers 11 residues.

The covered CDR3 bases are TGTGCCAGTAACCCCACAAGGGGCAGGAATCGTGGC. Translation gives CASNPTRGRNRG. The full CDR3 protein reads CASNPTRGRNRGYTF. The J gene is TRBJ1-2, the V gene TRBV19; tentative D call: TRBD1 (5 bases). From the germline J gene comes the end of the CDR3, since the read stops 3 residues before it. Trimming shortened V by 7 bases and J by 7 bases, and 22 bases separated the two germline ends. The germline gives CDR1 LNHDA, CDR2 SQIVND (reference sequence). The CDR3 has 15 amino acids.

Incomplete CDR3 DNA: TGTGCCAGCAGCCGAGACTTCTCCTACAATGAG. Its protein product is CASSRDFSYNE. The full CDR3 protein is CASSRDFSYNEQFF. The chain joins TRBV5-6 to TRBJ2-1; D unclear. The read finishes 3 residues shy of the CDR3 end, and the germline J gene is used to complete it. This CDR3 is built from 14 residues. Per the germline V gene, CDR1 is SGHDT and CDR2 is YYEEEE. V was trimmed by 4 bases and J by 0 bases, leaving 8 bases between them. The variable domain in full, completed from reference TRBV5-6 and TRBJ2-1, reads DAGVTQSPTHLIKTRGQQVTLRCSPKSGHDTVSWYQQALGQGPQFIFQYYEEEERQRGNFPDRFSGHQFPNYSSELNVNALLLGDSALYLCASSRDFSYNEQFFGPGTRLTVL.

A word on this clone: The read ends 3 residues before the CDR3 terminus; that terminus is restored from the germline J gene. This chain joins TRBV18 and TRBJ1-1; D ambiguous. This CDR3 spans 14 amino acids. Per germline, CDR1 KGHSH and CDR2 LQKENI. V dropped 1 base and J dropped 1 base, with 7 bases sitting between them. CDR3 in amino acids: CASSPLHPNTEAFF. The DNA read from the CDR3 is TGTGCCAGCTCACCACTACACCCGAACACTGAA.

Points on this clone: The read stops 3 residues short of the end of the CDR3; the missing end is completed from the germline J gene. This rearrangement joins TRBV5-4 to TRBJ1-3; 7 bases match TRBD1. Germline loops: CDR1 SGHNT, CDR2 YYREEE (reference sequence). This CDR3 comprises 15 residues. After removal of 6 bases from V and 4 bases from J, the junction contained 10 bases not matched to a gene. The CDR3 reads CASTSRGGPGNTIYF. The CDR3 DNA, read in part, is TGTGCCAGCACTTCCCGAGGGGGCCCCGGAAACACC.

CDR3: CASSAQGGEKLFF. Incomplete CDR3 DNA: TGTGCCAGCTCGGCACAAGGCGGTGAAAAA. The V call is TRBV18, the J call TRBJ1-4; no reliable D call. From the germline J gene comes the end of the CDR3, since the read stops 3 residues before it. Germline V lookup: CDR1 KGHSH, CDR2 LQKENI. The CDR3 length is 13 residues. Trimming left V 6 bases short and J 7 bases short, with 12 bases between.

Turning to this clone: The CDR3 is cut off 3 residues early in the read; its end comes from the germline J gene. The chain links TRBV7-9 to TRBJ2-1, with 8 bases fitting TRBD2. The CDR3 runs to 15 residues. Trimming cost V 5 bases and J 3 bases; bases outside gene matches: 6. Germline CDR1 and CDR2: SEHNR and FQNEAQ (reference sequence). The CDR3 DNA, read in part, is TGTGCCAGCAGCGCGGGACTAGTAGGCTACAATGAG. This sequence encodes CASSAGLVGYNE. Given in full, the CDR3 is CASSAGLVGYNEQFF.

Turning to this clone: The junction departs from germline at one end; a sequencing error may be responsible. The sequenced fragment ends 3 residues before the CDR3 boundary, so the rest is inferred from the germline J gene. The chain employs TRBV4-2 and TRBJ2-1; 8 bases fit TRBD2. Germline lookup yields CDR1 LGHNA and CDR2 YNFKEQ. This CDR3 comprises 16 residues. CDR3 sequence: CASSQETRGGYNEQFF. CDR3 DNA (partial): TGCGCCAGCAGCCAAGAGACTCGCGGGGGGTACAATGAG.